This T cell receptor (beta chain) was identified during a study of naive and memory T cell subsets (dated by TCRdb to 2017 to 2019). Turning to the overall study: Sorted naive and memory T cell subsets from peripheral blood were analyzed in the study using a UMI-based, open-source pipeline for TCR alpha and beta sequencing. IgG serology results and the functional CMV T cell responses were in complete agreement. RNA was DNase-treated and reverse transcribed with TCR constant-region primers, mostly using SuperScript III. Results the study describes overall, beyond this receptor: RNA-based TCR counts may be influenced by expression changes linked to T cell activation and differentiation. Single alpha or beta chain sequences, rather than paired alpha/beta receptors, were used to define clonotypes. No ground truth was available to validate the repertoire findings for the naive and memory subsets. Gini index rose and Shannon and inverse Simpson diversity fell from naive through CM, EM and EMRA in both CD4 and CD8 cells. TCR abundance followed a power law with an exponent that was different for naive and memory subsets but consistent across the three individuals. Following error correction, more than 90% of naive TCR sequences occurred only once, which made naive abundance distributions much steeper than those of memory subsets.

There are 15 amino acids in the CDR3, from cysteine to phenylalanine inclusive. The entry retains the CDR3 DNA only, 45 bases that are in frame from base 1. According to the germline V gene (reference sequence), CDR1 reads SEHNR and CDR2 reads FQNEAQ. Trimming takes 3 bases off V and 5 bases off J; junction bases not matched to a gene: 5. Library preparation used UMI-ligation and nested PCR. To cover both TRBC1 and TRBC2, the beta constant-region primer consisted of an equimolar mix of two oligonucleotides. A single-stranded oligonucleotide bearing the SP2 primer plus a 12-nucleotide UMI was ligated onto the 3' end of the cDNA by T4 RNA ligase 1. The ligated cDNA went through four rounds of PCR with nested alpha and beta constant-region primers together with the SP2 primer. The ligation reaction was incubated at 16°C for roughly 18-24 hours. PCR2 was typically performed as a SYBR Green qPCR and was stopped at a predetermined threshold so that over-amplification was prevented. Apart from the first purification, every purification step used Agencourt AMPure XP magnetic beads. Libraries were quantified by Qubit and checked on a TapeStation, with a main peak expected near 650 bp. The pooled libraries were sequenced on an Illumina MiSeq using v2 2x251 paired-end kits, which usually yielded about 0.95-2 million reads per sample. Each sample was pooled at 4 nM, and about 5-7.5% PhiX was included to help cluster recognition. Turning to the authors' computational methods: FASTQ reads processed by Demultiplexor were assigned V and J genes by Decombinator through tag matching that tolerated a single base-pair mismatch. Collapsinator used UMIs to correct both sequencing errors and frequency errors arising from PCR heterogeneity. TCRs were translated and CDR3s were extracted from the conserved cysteine to the FGXG phenylalanine by CDR3Translator, with non-productive sequences being flagged. Repertoires were subsampled to equal numbers of UMI-defined TCRs before Gini, Shannon entropy and inverse Simpson indices were calculated. Clonotype abundance distributions were fitted to a power law by maximum likelihood within the linear range. On one naive CD8 sample, the pipeline and MIGEC gave similar UMI counts, unique TCR numbers and clonal distributions. A set of several thousand CMV-associated CDR3 sequences, compiled from VDJdb and a published dataset, was used to search the repertoires. The public reads were quality trimmed at Q25 with fastp and then assembled into clones with MiXCR by TCRdb, keeping productive beta chains. Each entry merges the rows of one CDR3 protein and shows their most common DNA and genes. TCRdb, rather than the study authors, made the V and J calls. A total of about 85,000 distinct CDR3 sequences appear in this sample, under 15% of them only once. The ten largest clones add up to approximately 0.84% of the sample.

Comments on this clonotype: No antigen is known for it. No base quality information exists; no much larger clone differs at one position.

From the second PCR step on, the TCR alpha and beta chain libraries were amplified in separate reactions. The CMV status of each donor was determined by measuring IFNgamma production from CD4+ T cells after fresh PBMCs had been stimulated overnight with CMV viral lysate. CD4 T cells were positively selected with Miltenyi beads, followed by positive selection of CD8 T cells from the CD4-negative fraction. Cells stained for CD3, CD4, CD8, CD45RA, CD27 and a live/dead dye were sorted on a BD Aria II into four subsets by CD45RA and CD27. A few healthy volunteers provided blood, and each donor's sample was split into CD4 and CD8 T cells and then further divided into four differentiation subsets. About 110 ml of peripheral blood was collected from each donor, and PBMC were isolated from the blood using Ficoll-Paque PLUS density-gradient centrifugation. The sorted cells were lysed in RLT buffer, after which RNA was extracted using a Qiagen RNeasy kit and kept at -80 degrees C.

This clonotype was sampled from a human donor in good health. Material: central memory CD4+ T cells from blood. The cell subset or site label here, explained by the study, means: central memory, CD45RA- CD27+. Recombination connected TRBV7-9 to TRBJ2-3; 10 central nucleotides agree with TRBD1. The nucleotide sequence is given as TGTGCCAGCAGCTTGACAGGGGGCGGGGGAGATACGCAGTATTTT. Translated, this is CASSLTGGGGDTQYF.